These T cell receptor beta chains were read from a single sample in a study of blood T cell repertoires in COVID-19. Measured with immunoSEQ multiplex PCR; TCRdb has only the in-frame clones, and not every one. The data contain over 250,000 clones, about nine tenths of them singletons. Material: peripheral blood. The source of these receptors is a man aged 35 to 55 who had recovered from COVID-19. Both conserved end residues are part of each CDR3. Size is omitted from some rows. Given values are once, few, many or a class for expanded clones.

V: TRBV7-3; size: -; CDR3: CASSPLPGILTGELFF
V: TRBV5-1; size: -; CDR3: CASSLGLAGGQEQYF
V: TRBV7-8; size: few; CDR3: CASRKTGWPEAFF
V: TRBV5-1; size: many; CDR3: CASHPPGDTQYF
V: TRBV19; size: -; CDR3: CASTDSQRAAFF
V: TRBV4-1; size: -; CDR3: CASSQESGGWSGYTF
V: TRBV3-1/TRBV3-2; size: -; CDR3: CASSQYPGTVYGYTF
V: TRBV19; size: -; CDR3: CASSIAREGNQPQHF
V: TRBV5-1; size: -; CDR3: CASSREGLAGVRTGELFF
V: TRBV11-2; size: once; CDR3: CASSLGGPGGETQYF
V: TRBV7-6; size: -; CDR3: CASSFSSGGITDTQYF
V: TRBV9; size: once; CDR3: CASRGSRAYGYTF
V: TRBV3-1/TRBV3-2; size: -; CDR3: CASSPRLAGAYNEQFF
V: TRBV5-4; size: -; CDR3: CASSPRGSSYEQYF
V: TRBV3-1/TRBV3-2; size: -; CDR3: CASSQQGVYGYTF
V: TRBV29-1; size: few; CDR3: CSVEETGEYEQYF
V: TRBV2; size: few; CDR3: CASSEGISYNEQFF
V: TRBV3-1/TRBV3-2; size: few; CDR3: CASSQHPGQSSGANVLTF
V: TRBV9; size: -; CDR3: CASSVGRGGYNEQFF
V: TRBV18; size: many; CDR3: CASSPGASDTQYF
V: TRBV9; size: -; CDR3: CASSVGTSGHYNEQFF
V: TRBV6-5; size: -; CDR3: CASSYSSPVSYNEQFF
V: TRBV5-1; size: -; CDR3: CASSPGGQYTEAFF
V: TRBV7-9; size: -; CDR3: CASSSPTGIGYGYTF